The text below deals with one T cell receptor beta chain. Its cognate antigen is unknown. The sample is drawn from a study of cytomegalovirus exposure and HLA in healthy donors. Study-level findings and limits: Earlier analysis found most TCR beta V segments productive about 87% or about 30% of the time.

The J segment lost 5 bases and the V segment lost 2 bases, leaving 5 bases of the junction unmatched. Germline V gene sequence: CDR1 MNHNS, CDR2 SASEGT. The CDR3 spans 15 residues. PCR primers comprised 60 Vbeta and 13 Jbeta primers. Produced via immunoSEQ multiplex PCR; TCRdb's table is partial and in-frame only. Of around 110,000 clones in the sample, about four fifths are singletons; the top ten hold 1.6%. Sequenced material: PBMCs. This chain connects TRBV6-1 to TRBJ2-3, with 9 bases identical to TRBD2. The clonotype comes from a woman younger than 35 in good health and CMV-seronegative. The CDR3 sequence: CASSEKGGGGDTQYF. In DNA, the CDR3 is TGTGCCAGCAGTGAAAAGGGCGGGGGGGGAGATACGCAGTATTTT.